Sequencing of this TCR beta chain was carried out in a study of T cell clones after liver transplantation (dated by TCRdb to about 2019). Some background on the complete study: ITN030ST, the source of the samples, was a randomized trial that attempted immunosuppression withdrawal within 2 years of liver transplantation. Of the eight recipients, a few were HCV-positive, while the remaining recipients had been transplanted for non-autoimmune, non-viral indications. Until randomization at 12-24 months post-transplant, subjects were given standard immunosuppression, with no induction therapy. Third party-reactive TCRbeta sequences were also identified from pre-transplant MLRs to serve as an antigen-independent comparator for donor-reactive sequences. After a pre-transplant mixed lymphocyte reaction, TCRbeta sequencing was used to pinpoint donor-reactive T cell clones, which were subsequently tracked in post-transplant blood. To count as tolerant, a recipient had to stay completely off immunosuppression for at least one year without liver enzymes climbing beyond twice the upper limit of normal. The studied cohort comprised 8 liver transplant recipients, 3 classified as tolerant and 5 as non-tolerant. Blood samples were collected pre-transplant, then pre-randomization ahead of withdrawal, and finally post-randomization once withdrawal had either been completed or failed.

Relative to germline, V is missing 3 bases and J is missing 6 bases, with 4 bases of the junction outside any gene match. Reading the germline V gene gives CDR1 KGHSH and CDR2 LQKENI. The CDR3 has 13 amino acids, counting the end cysteine and phenylalanine. Of all the DNA, just the CDR3 is kept, 39 bases in frame from base 1. Unstimulated PBMCs, after thawing, were stained for CD3, CD4 and CD8 and then FACS-sorted into CD3+CD4+ and CD3+CD8+ populations. All 8 studied subjects were randomized to immunosuppression withdrawal. The Qiagen DNeasy Blood and Tissue Kit was used to isolate genomic DNA. High-throughput TCRbeta CDR3 sequencing of frozen genomic DNA was performed by immunoSEQ, with PCR amplification, mapping, bias correction and internal controls included. In the authors' own workflow: Productive rearrangements were kept, and unique TCRbeta sequences were defined by CDR3 nucleotide sequence plus V and J gene. For a sequence to be called donor-reactive, it needed a frequency of at least 0.01% and at least 5-fold expansion in CFSE-low cells compared with unstimulated pre-transplant cells. Minimum frequency thresholds were set for each subject based on the unstimulated sample with the lowest template count, ensuring at least 90% detection power. Jensen-Shannon divergence between the top 1000 TCRbeta sequences post- versus pre-transplant served as the measure of repertoire turnover. Two-sided Fisher's exact tests were used to test for changes in how often donor-reactive sequences were detected. TCRdb limited this immuneACCESS table to in-frame rearrangements with V and J called. A share of clones is missing; checked studies link under half to unresolved V genes, and the rest is unexplained. For V, J and clone size, that table is used; D and trimming come from the DNA. The sample yields tens of thousands of clones; less than 85% were counted once. 2.8% of the sample comes from the top ten.

Broad study findings and their caveats: The decline in donor-reactive sequences exceeded the decline in third party-reactive sequences, suggesting partial antigen-specific deletion that was unrelated to withdrawal success. Circulating donor-reactive CD4 TCRbeta sequences fell significantly post-transplant in 5 of 8 subjects, irrespective of tolerance or HCV status. When repertoire turnover was taken into account, detection of donor-reactive sequences was significantly reduced in 7 of 8 subjects for CD4 and in 8 of 8 subjects for CD8. Because no allograft tissue specimens were available, donor-reactive T cells may have migrated into the graft instead of being deleted. Because of small, heterogeneous patient numbers and non-standardized post-transplant time points, the conclusions were only preliminary. In a couple of subjects, low numbers of available donor cells limited the measurable donor-reactive repertoire.

A few counts support this clone. No cognate antigen has been identified for it. Per-nucleotide qualities are absent, and no much larger clonotype sits a single base away. This TCR was recovered from a human patient who received a liver transplant. Some T cells may derive from the graft donor when a transplant has been performed. The sample here was CD4+ T cells from blood, taken at the 22-month timepoint. The chain is encoded by TRBV18 joined to TRBJ1-2, and TRBD1 matches 7 of the central bases. The CDR3 corresponds to CASSPTGFDGYTF. The DNA is as follows: TGTGCCAGCTCACCGACAGGGTTCGATGGCTACACCTTC.